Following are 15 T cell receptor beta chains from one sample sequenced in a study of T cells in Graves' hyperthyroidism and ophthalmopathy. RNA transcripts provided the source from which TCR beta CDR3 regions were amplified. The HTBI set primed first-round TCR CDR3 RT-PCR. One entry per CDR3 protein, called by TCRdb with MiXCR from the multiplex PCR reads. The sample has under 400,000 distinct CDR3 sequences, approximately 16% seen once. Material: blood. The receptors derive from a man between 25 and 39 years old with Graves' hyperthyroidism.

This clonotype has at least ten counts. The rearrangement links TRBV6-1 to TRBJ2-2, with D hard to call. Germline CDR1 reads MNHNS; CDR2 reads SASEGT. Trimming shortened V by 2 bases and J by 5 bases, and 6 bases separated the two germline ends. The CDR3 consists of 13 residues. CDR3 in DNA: TGTGCCAGCAGTGAAACTGCGACCGGGGAGCTGTTTTTT. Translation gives CASSETATGELFF.

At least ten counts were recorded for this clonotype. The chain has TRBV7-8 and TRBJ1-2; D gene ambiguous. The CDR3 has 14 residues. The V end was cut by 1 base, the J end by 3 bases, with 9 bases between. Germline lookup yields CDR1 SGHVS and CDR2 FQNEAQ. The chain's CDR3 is CASSLDSQDYGYTF. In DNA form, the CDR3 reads TGTGCCAGCAGCTTAGATTCCCAGGACTATGGCTACACCTTC.

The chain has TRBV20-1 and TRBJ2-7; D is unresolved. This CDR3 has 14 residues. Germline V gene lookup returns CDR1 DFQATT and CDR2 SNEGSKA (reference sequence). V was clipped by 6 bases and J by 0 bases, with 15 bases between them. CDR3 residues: CSARNRRSSYEQYF. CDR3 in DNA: TGCAGTGCCCGGAATAGACGGAGCTCCTACGAGCAGTACTTC.

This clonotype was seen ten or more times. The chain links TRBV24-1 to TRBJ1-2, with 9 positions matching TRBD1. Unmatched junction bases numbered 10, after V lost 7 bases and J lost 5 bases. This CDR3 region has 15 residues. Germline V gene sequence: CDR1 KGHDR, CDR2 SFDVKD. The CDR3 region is CATSPDGQGRYGYTF. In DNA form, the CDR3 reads TGTGCCACCAGCCCGGACGGACAGGGGAGATATGGCTACACCTTC.

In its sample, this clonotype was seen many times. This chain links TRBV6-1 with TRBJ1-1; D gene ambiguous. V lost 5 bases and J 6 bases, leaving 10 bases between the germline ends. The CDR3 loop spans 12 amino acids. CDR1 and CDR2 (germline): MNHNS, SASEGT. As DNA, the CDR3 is TGTGCCAGCAGTTATCTTGGACCTGAAGCTTTCTTT. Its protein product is CASSYLGPEAFF.

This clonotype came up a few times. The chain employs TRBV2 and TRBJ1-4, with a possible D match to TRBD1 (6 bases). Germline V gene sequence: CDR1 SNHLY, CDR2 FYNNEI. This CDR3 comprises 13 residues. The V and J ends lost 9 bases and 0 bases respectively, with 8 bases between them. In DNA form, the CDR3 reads TGTGCCAGAAAGGGGGCAACTAATGAAAAACTGTTTTTT. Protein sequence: CARKGATNEKLFF.

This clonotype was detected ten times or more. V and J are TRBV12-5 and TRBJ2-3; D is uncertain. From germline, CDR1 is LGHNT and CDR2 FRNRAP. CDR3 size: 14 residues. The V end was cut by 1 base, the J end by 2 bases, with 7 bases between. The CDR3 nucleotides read TGTGCTAGTGGTTTGGGGGCGACCACAGATACGCAGTATTTT. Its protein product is CASGLGATTDTQYF. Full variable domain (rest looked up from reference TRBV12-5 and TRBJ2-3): DARVTQTPRHKVTEMGQEVTMRCQPILGHNTVFWYRQTMMQGLELLAYFRNRAPLDDSGMPKDRFSAEMPDATLATLKIQPSEPRDSAVYFCASGLGATTDTQYFGPGTRLTVL.

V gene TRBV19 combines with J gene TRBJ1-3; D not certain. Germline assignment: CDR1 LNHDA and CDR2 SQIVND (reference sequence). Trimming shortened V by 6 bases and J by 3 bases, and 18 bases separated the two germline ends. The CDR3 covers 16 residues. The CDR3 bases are TGTGCCAGTAGCGACCCCTTCAGAGTCGATGGAAACACCATATATTTT. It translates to CASSDPFRVDGNTIYF.

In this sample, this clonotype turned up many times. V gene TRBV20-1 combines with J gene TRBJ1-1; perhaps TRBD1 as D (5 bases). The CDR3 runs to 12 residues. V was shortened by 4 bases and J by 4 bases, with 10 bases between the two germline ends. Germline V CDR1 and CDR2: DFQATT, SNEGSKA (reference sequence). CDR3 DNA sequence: TGCAGTGCTACGTCCAGGGTCACTGAAGCTTTCTTT. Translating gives CSATSRVTEAFF.

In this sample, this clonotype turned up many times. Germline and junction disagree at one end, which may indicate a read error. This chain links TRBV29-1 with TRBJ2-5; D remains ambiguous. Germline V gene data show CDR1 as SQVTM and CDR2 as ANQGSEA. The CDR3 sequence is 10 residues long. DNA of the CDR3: TGCAGCGTCGAAGAAGAGACCCAGTACTTC. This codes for CSVEEETQYF.

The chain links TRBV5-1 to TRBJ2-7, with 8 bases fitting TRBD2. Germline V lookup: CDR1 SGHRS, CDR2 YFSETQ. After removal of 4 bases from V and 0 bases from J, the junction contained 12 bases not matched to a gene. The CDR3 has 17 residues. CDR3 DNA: TGCGCCAGCAGCCGTCCCGGGACTAGTCCCTTCTCCTACGAGCAGTACTTC. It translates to CASSRPGTSPFSYEQYF.

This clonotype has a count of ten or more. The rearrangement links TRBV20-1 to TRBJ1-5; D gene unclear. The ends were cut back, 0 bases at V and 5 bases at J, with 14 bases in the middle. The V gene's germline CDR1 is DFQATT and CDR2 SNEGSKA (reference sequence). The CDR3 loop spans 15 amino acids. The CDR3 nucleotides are TGCAGTGCTAGAGATTGGCGAGAGCAGGATCAGCCCCAGCATTTT. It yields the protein CSARDWREQDQPQHF.

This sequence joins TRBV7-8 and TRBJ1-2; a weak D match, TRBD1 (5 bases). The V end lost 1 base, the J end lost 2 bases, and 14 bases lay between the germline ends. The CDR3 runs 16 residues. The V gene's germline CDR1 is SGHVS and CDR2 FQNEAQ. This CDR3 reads CASSLGRTGGNYGYTF. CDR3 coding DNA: TGTGCCAGCAGCTTAGGAAGAACAGGAGGAAACTATGGCTACACCTTC.

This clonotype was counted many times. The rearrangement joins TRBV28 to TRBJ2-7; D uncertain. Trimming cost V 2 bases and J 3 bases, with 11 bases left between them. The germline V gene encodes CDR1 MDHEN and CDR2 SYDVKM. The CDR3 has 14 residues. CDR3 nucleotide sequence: TGTGCCAGCAGTTTAGGCGGAACCCGCTACGAGCAGTACTTC. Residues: CASSLGGTRYEQYF.

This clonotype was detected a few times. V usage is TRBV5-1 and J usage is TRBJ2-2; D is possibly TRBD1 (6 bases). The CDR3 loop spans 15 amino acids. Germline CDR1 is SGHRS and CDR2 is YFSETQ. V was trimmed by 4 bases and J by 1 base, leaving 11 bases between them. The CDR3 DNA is TGCGCCAGCAGCGTCCAGGGGAGGAACACCGGGGAGCTGTTTTTT. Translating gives CASSVQGRNTGELFF.